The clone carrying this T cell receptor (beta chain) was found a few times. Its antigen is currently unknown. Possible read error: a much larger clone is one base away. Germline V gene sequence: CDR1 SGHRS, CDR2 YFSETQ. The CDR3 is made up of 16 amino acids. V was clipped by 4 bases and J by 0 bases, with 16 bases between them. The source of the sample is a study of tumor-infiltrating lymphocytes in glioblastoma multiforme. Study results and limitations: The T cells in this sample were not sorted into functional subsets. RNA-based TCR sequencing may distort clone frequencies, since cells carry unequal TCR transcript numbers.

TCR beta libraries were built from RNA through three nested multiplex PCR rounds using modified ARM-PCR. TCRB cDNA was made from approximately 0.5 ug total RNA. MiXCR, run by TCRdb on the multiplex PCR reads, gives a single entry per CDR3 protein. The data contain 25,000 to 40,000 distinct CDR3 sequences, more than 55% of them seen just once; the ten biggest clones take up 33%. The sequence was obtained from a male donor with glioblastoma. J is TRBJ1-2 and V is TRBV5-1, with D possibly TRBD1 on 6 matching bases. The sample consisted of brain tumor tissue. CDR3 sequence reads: CASSREPGDTNYGYTF. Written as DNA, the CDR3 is TGCGCCAGCAGCAGGGAACCAGGGGATACTAACTATGGCTACACCTTC.